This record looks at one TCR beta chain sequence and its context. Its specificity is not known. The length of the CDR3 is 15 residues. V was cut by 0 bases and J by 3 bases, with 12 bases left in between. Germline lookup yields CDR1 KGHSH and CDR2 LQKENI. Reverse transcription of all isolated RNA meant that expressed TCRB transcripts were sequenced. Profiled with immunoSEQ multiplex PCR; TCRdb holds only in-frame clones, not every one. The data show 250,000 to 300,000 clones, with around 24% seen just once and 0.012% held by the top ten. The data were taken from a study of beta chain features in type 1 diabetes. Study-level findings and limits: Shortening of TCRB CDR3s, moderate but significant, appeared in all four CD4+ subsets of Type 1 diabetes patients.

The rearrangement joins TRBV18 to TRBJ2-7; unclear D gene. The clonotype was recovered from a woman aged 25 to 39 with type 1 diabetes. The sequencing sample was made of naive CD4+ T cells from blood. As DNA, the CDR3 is TGTGCCAGCTCACCACCGTCAGTATCGGGCTACGAGCAGTACTTC. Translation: CASSPPSVSGYEQYF.